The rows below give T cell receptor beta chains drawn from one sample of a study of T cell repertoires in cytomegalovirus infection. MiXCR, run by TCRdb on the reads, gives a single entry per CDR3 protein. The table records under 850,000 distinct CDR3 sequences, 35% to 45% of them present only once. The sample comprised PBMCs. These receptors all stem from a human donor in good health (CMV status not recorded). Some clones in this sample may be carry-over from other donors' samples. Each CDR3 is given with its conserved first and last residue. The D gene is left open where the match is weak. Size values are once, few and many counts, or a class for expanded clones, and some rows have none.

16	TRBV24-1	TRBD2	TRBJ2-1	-	CATSDRSGGGFNEQFF	TGTGCCACCAGTGACCGTAGCGGGGGGGGTTTCAATGAGCAGTTCTTC
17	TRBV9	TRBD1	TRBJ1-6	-	CASSPRQGRSYNSPLHF	TGTGCCAGCAGCCCAAGACAGGGAAGATCCTATAATTCACCCCTCCACTTT
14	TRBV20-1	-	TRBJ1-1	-	CSARGGGGGTEAFF	TGCAGTGCTAGAGGGGGAGGGGGAGGGACTGAAGCTTTCTTT
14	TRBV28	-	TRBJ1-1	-	CASSKRAGTPEAFF	TGTGCCAGCAGTAAGAGGGCCGGGACACCAGAAGCTTTCTTT
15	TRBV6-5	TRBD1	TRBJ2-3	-	CASSNTGGITDTQYF	TGTGCCAGCAGTAATACAGGGGGAATAACAGATACGCAGTATTTT
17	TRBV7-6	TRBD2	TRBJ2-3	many	CASSSARGLAGADTQYF	TGTGCCAGCAGCTCCGCACGGGGACTAGCGGGAGCAGATACGCAGTATTTT
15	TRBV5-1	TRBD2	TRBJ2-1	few	CASSLMTSEKDEQFF	TGCGCCAGCAGCTTGATGACTAGCGAAAAAGATGAGCAGTTCTTC
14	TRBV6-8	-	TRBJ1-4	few	CASRNRASNEKLFF	TGTGCCAGCAGAAACAGGGCCTCCAATGAAAAACTGTTTTTT
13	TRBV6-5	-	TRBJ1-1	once	CASNEGTNTEAFF	TGTGCCAGCAACGAAGGTACTAACACTGAAGCTTTCTTT
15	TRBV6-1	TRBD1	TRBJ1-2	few	CASSSPSRGDYGYTF	TGTGCCAGCAGTAGCCCCTCCAGGGGGGACTATGGCTACACCTTC
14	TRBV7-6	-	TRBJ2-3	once	CASSPGRTTDTQYF	TGTGCCAGCAGCCCCGGGCGAACCACAGATACGCAGTATTTT
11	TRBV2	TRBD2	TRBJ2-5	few	CAKGLAETQYF	TGTGCCAAGGGACTAGCAGAGACCCAGTACTTC
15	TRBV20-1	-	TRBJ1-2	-	CSARDLGIVSSGYTF	TGCAGTGCTAGAGACCTGGGCATTGTTAGTAGTGGCTACACCTTC
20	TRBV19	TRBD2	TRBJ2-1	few	CASSIGFWTSGELSYNEQFF	TGTGCCAGTAGTATAGGTTTCTGGACTAGCGGGGAACTTTCCTACAATGAGCAGTTCTTC
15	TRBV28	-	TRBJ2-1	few	CASSGRSSSYNEQFF	TGTGCCAGCAGTGGGCGATCCAGCTCCTACAATGAGCAGTTCTTC
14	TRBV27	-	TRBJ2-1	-	CASSPGRGHNEQFF	TGTGCCAGCAGCCCAGGTAGGGGCCACAATGAGCAGTTCTTC
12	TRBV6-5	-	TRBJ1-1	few	CATQGFYTEAFF	TGTGCCACGCAGGGTTTTTACACTGAAGCTTTCTTT
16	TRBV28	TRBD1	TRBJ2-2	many	CASSVRRTGLTGELFF	TGTGCCAGCAGTGTTCGCCGGACAGGGTTAACCGGGGAGCTGTTTTTT
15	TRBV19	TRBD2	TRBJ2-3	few	CASSRASGFTDTQYF	TGTGCCAGTAGTAGGGCTAGCGGATTCACAGATACGCAGTATTTT
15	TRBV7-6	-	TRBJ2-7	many	CASSSGRRGLGEQYF	TGTGCCAGCAGTTCCGGGAGAAGGGGGTTGGGCGAGCAGTACTTC
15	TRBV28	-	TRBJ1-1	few	CASINSKGIYTEAFF	TGTGCCAGCATAAACTCTAAGGGAATATACACTGAAGCTTTCTTT
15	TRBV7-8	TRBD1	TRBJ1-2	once	CASSSGGGTDYGYTF	TGTGCCAGCAGCTCAGGGGGAGGGACGGACTATGGCTACACCTTC
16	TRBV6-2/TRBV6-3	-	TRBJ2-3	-	CASSSNQGTGTDTQYF	TGTGCCAGCAGTTCTAACCAGGGGACCGGAACAGATACGCAGTATTTT
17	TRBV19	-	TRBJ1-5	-	CASSIAVQGKGNQPQHF	TGTGCCAGTAGTATAGCGGTTCAGGGAAAGGGCAATCAGCCCCAGCATTTT
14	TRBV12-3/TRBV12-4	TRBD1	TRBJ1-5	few	CASRHRGSNQPQHF	TGTGCCAGCAGACACAGGGGGAGCAATCAGCCCCAGCATTTT
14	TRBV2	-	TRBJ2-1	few	CASTWKGAGNEQFF	TGTGCCAGCACGTGGAAAGGGGCAGGGAATGAGCAGTTCTTC
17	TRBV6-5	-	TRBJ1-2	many	CASSYEYRGHSPYGYTF	TGTGCCAGCAGTTACGAGTATCGAGGGCATTCCCCGTATGGCTACACCTTC
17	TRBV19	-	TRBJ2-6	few	CASSISRTASGANVLTF	TGTGCCAGTAGTATTAGTAGGACAGCCTCTGGGGCCAACGTCCTGACTTTC
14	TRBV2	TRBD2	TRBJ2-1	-	CASRERGSYNEQFF	TGTGCCAGCAGAGAGCGGGGCTCCTACAATGAGCAGTTCTTC